This is a list of T cell receptor beta chains from one sample in a study of identical twins. MiXCR, applied by TCRdb to the 5' RACE reads, yields one record per CDR3 protein. This sample has 420,000 or so distinct CDR3 sequences, with around 18% found just once. The sample taken for sequencing was naive T cells sorted from blood. The origin of the receptors is a man aged 45-65 years in good health. The CDR3 runs from the conserved cysteine through the conserved F or W. D genes are given only for firm matches. Clone sizes are given selectively: once, few, many, or a class where the clone is expanded.

V	J	D	size	DNA	CDR3
TRBV12-3/TRBV12-4	TRBJ1-5	TRBD1	.	TGTGCCAGCAGCCCGGGACAGGTTAGCAATCAGCCCCAGCATTTT	CASSPGQVSNQPQHF
TRBV7-9	TRBJ2-3	.	.	TGTGCCAGCAGCCCTACCGGGGGGCTTGGCACAGATACGCAGTATTTT	CASSPTGGLGTDTQYF
TRBV4-2	TRBJ2-5	TRBD1	.	TGTGCCAGCAGCCAAGACGCTATGACAGGGGGCTGGGAGACCCAGTACTTC	CASSQDAMTGGWETQYF
TRBV7-2	TRBJ1-2	TRBD1	.	TGTGCCAGCAGCTTGCCACCGGGACAGGGTACCGTTGGCTACACCTTC	CASSLPPGQGTVGYTF
TRBV4-2	TRBJ2-3	TRBD1	.	TGTGCCAGCAGCCAAGACAGGGGGCAGGATACGCAGTATTTT	CASSQDRGQDTQYF
TRBV20-1	TRBJ1-2	.	few	TGCAGTGCTCGTAGTAGCGAGGGATTTTGGGTGTTAAAGACCTTC	CSARSSEGFWVLKTF
TRBV28	TRBJ2-1	TRBD2	.	TGTGCCAGCAGTTTAGGGGGGGGGAACAACAATGAGCAGTTCTTC	CASSLGGGNNNEQFF
TRBV24-1	TRBJ2-1	TRBD1	many	TGTGCCACCAGTGACCGGACAGGACATGAGCAGTTCTTC	CATSDRTGHEQFF
TRBV29-1	TRBJ1-1	.	many	TGCAGCGTGAGCCAGATGAACACTGAAGCTTTCTTT	CSVSQMNTEAFF
TRBV4-3	TRBJ2-7	TRBD1	.	TGCGCCAGCAGCTTAAGCCCACACGGGACAGGGACCTACGAGCAGTACTTC	CASSLSPHGTGTYEQYF
TRBV10-3	TRBJ2-5	TRBD1	.	TGTGCCATCAGTCAGGGGGTGGTGGAGACCCAGTACTTC	CAISQGVVETQYF
TRBV28	TRBJ2-7	.	many	TGTGCCAGCAGTTTATTGGTATACGAGCAGTACTTC	CASSLLVYEQYF
TRBV20-1	TRBJ2-1	TRBD1	.	TGCAGTGCAGGACAGGGGGATTACAATGAGCAGTTCTTC	CSAGQGDYNEQFF
TRBV2	TRBJ1-5	.	many	TGTGCCAGCAGTTCAGAGGGCAATCAGCCCCAGCATTTT	CASSSEGNQPQHF
TRBV10-3	TRBJ2-1	.	many	TGTGCCATCAGTAAGTCGTTTGAGGCCCCGGGTGAGCAGTTCTTC	CAISKSFEAPGEQFF
TRBV18	TRBJ2-7	TRBD1	.	TGTGCCAGCTCACCAAGACAGGGGGAATACGAGCAGTACTTC	CASSPRQGEYEQYF
TRBV28	TRBJ2-7	.	.	TGTGCCAGCAGTTTATCGGGCGGATTCTACGAGCAGTACTTC	CASSLSGGFYEQYF
TRBV5-1	TRBJ2-5	.	.	TGCGCCAGCAGCTTGTGGGGGATTCAAGAGACCCAGTACTTC	CASSLWGIQETQYF
TRBV10-3	TRBJ2-3	TRBD2	.	TGTGCCACCACCGGGACTAGCGGTTCTAGCACAGATACGCAGTATTTT	CATTGTSGSSTDTQYF
TRBV3-1	TRBJ2-7	TRBD2	.	TGTGCCAGCAGCCTTACTAGCGATCCCTCCTACGAGCAGTACTTC	CASSLTSDPSYEQYF
TRBV4-1	TRBJ1-6	TRBD1	.	TGCGCCAGCAGCCAGTCCGACAGGGTCAGTAATTCACCCCTCCACTTT	CASSQSDRVSNSPLHF
TRBV20-1	TRBJ1-5	.	few	TGCAGTGCTAGCGTGGTAAATCAGCCCCAGCATTTT	CSASVVNQPQHF
TRBV28	TRBJ2-6	TRBD1	.	TGTGCCAGCAGTTTAAATTTGGATTGGGGACAGGGAATATCTGGGGCCAACGTCCTGACTTTC	CASSLNLDWGQGISGANVLTF
TRBV7-9	TRBJ2-3	.	.	TGTGCCAGCAGCTTACCCGTCACAGATACGCAGTATTTT	CASSLPVTDTQYF
TRBV7-9	TRBJ2-4	.	many	TGTGCCAGCAGCTTCCCGGGGGTCATTCAGTACTTC	CASSFPGVIQYF
TRBV6-5	TRBJ2-1	TRBD1	many	TGTGCCAGCAGTTCCCCGGACAGGGTTGTCAATGAGCAGTTCTTC	CASSSPDRVVNEQFF
TRBV6-1	TRBJ1-2	.	.	TGTGCCAGCAGTGCAGGGAGCTCCCTGGGCTACACCTTC	CASSAGSSLGYTF
TRBV27	TRBJ2-7	TRBD2	few	TGTGCCAGCAGCCCCGGGACTAGCGGAGTGGGGCGTCGCGAGCAGTACTTC	CASSPGTSGVGRREQYF
TRBV28	TRBJ1-2	TRBD1	.	TGTGCCAGCAGTCAACAGGGGACTGGCTACACCTTC	CASSQQGTGYTF
TRBV9	TRBJ2-7	.	few	TGTGCCAGCAGCGTCGGGACGGATACCTACGAGCAGTACTTC	CASSVGTDTYEQYF
TRBV20-1	TRBJ2-1	.	few	TGCAGTGCTAGAGCATTGGGCGATCCGTTCTTC	CSARALGDPFF
TRBV5-1	TRBJ2-5	.	.	TGCGCCAGCAGCAGCCGGGACACCATAGAGACCCAGTACTTC	CASSSRDTIETQYF
TRBV5-1	TRBJ2-1	TRBD2	.	TGCGCCAGCAGCTTGACGGGGGGAGTCTTCAATGAGCAGTTCTTC	CASSLTGGVFNEQFF
TRBV4-3	TRBJ1-2	TRBD1	many	TGCGCCAGCAGCCGTGGACAGGGGAGTGGCGGCTACACCTTC	CASSRGQGSGGYTF
TRBV6-5	TRBJ1-1	TRBD1	many	TGTGCCAGCAGTTCCCCAGGGGGCTCTGAAGCTTTCTTT	CASSSPGGSEAFF
TRBV7-2	TRBJ2-5	TRBD2	once	TGTGCCAGCAGCTTAGACGGCGGGAGCGTGGCGGAGACCCAGTACTTC	CASSLDGGSVAETQYF
TRBV20-1	TRBJ2-1	TRBD2	many	TGCAGTGCTACGACTAGCGGGAGCTCCTACAATGAGCAGTTCTTC	CSATTSGSSYNEQFF
TRBV28	TRBJ1-1	.	.	TGTGCCAGCAGTTTATTGCTAAATGAAGCTTTCTTT	CASSLLLNEAFF
TRBV14	TRBJ2-7	.	few	TGTGCCAGCAGCCGAGAACGGATAGCGACCTACGAGCAGTACTTC	CASSRERIATYEQYF
TRBV27	TRBJ2-7	.	many	TGTGCCAGCAGTCCCCAGGGGGGGTACCTACGCGAGCAGTACTTC	CASSPQGGYLREQYF
TRBV5-1	TRBJ1-1	.	few	TGCGCCAGCAAAAGCGGTCCCGGCATGAACACTGAAGCTTTCTTT	CASKSGPGMNTEAFF
TRBV24-1	TRBJ1-4	.	.	TGTGCCACCAGTACAAGGGACAATGAAAAACTGTTTTTT	CATSTRDNEKLFF
TRBV12-3/TRBV12-4	TRBJ1-6	.	many	TGTGCCAGCAGTACGGGACGGCGGAGCTCCTATAATTCACCCCTCCACTTT	CASSTGRRSSYNSPLHF
TRBV7-6	TRBJ2-7	TRBD2	.	TGTGCCAGCAGCTTGGGTAGCGGGGGAGGTTACGAGCAGTACTTC	CASSLGSGGGYEQYF
TRBV7-9	TRBJ1-1	.	many	TGTGCCAGCAGTGAAACAGCTGAAGCTTTCTTT	CASSETAEAFF
TRBV5-1	TRBJ2-7	TRBD1	.	TGCGCCAGTAGCCCTATTCCGACAGGGAGTACGCGCGAGCAGTACTTC	CASSPIPTGSTREQYF
TRBV24-1	TRBJ2-3	TRBD2	.	TGTGCCACCAGTGACTCCGGGACTAGCGGGAGGTTGTTGCTTGGCACAGATACGCAGTATTTT	CATSDSGTSGRLLLGTDTQYF
TRBV30	TRBJ1-4	TRBD1	many	TGTGCCTGGGGACAGGGGGCGACTAATGAAAAACTGTTTTTT	CAWGQGATNEKLFF